This T cell receptor beta chain was sequenced for a study of blood T cell repertoires in COVID-19. Study-level information: COVID-19 samples collected from the United States, Italy and Spain covered acute and convalescent phases. PBMCs, B-cell-depleted T cells, or T cells provided the cDNA or gDNA that made up the material.

The CDR3 is made up of 13 amino acids. The germline V gene has CDR1 SGHTA and CDR2 FQGTGA. V lost 5 bases, J lost 5 bases, and 12 bases lay in between. Original data processing: Amplified reference gene primers provided the basis for estimating nucleated cell counts. Profiling relied on immunoSEQ multiplex PCR, and the TCRdb table lists in-frame clones only, not all of them. V and J calls and clone size are those listed in that table; D and trimming were worked out from the DNA. Among tens of thousands of clones, around 84% were seen once, and the ten largest hold 25% to 30%. Sequencing was done on a sample of peripheral blood. The receptor was isolated from a human donor in a cohort sampled during active COVID-19. J is TRBJ1-1 and V is TRBV7-3; tentative D call: TRBD1 (5 bases). CDR3 sequence reads: CASSPNGGTEAFF. CDR3 nucleotides: TGTGCCAGCAGCCCCAATGGGGGGACTGAAGCTTTCTTT. Drawing the rest from reference TRBV7-3 and TRBJ1-1, the complete variable domain is GAGVSQTPSNKVTEKGKYVELRCDPISGHTALYWYRQSLGQGPEFLIYFQGTGAADDSGLPNDRFFAVRPEGSVSTLKIQRTERGDSAVYLCASSPNGGTEAFFGQGTRLTVV.